One and the same sample provided the 18 T cell receptor beta chains below, sequenced in a study of T cell responses to AZD1222 COVID-19 vaccine. Only in-frame clones appear in the TCRdb table, and some are missing; sequencing was by immunoSEQ multiplex PCR. The table records 130,000 or so clones, around 90% of them present only once. The sequencing here drew on peripheral blood, taken 28 days after the second AZD1222 dose. All receptors derive from an adult who received the AZD1222 COVID-19 vaccine.

This clone was found many times. This rearrangement joins TRBV5-1 to TRBJ2-3, with 7 bases fitting TRBD1. V lost 0 bases, J lost 2 bases, and 9 bases stayed unmatched. Looked up from germline, CDR1 is SGHRS and CDR2 is YFSETQ. The CDR3 consists of 17 residues. CDR3 sequence reads: CASSLDFRTGPTDTQYF. In DNA, the CDR3 is TGCGCCAGCAGCTTGGATTTTCGGACAGGACCCACAGATACGCAGTATTTT.

V and J are TRBV19 and TRBJ1-2; possibly TRBD1 for D (6 bases). Germline V lookup: CDR1 LNHDA, CDR2 SQIVND (reference sequence). V was cut by 5 bases and J by 2 bases, with 21 bases left in between. This CDR3 has 17 residues. CDR3 in DNA: TGTGCCAGTAGTTCCCCGATTCGGCAGGGGAGAAACTATGGCTACACCTTC. Protein sequence: CASSSPIRQGRNYGYTF.

The chain joins TRBV4-3 to TRBJ2-7; 8 bases align to TRBD1. The CDR3 runs 16 residues. V dropped 5 bases and J dropped 4; count of bases not matched to a gene: 13. Germline assignment: CDR1 LGHNA and CDR2 YSLEER. The CDR3 protein is CASSYTVDREGYEQYF. CDR3 coding DNA: TGCGCCAGCAGCTATACAGTGGACAGGGAAGGGTACGAGCAGTACTTC.

The chain couples TRBV6-4 to TRBJ1-1; D is perhaps TRBD1 (6 bases). Germline V gene sequence: CDR1 MRHNA, CDR2 SNTAGT. The CDR3 is 13 residues long. V lost 5 bases and J 0 bases, leaving 7 bases between the germline ends. The CDR3 loop reads CASSTGLNTEAFF. The CDR3, as DNA: TGTGCCAGCAGTACAGGGTTGAACACTGAAGCTTTCTTT.

The gene calls are TRBV2 and TRBJ2-3; the D is unclear. CDR3 size: 12 residues. CDR1 and CDR2 from the germline V gene are SNHLY and FYNNEI. Deletions cut 5 bases from V and 2 bases from J, with 5 bases between. The CDR3 here is CASSFLTDTQYF. The CDR3 nucleotides read TGTGCCAGCAGTTTCCTCACAGATACGCAGTATTTT.

The chain has TRBV18 and TRBJ1-1; 11 bases map to TRBD1. Germline CDR1 is KGHSH and CDR2 is LQKENI. Unmatched junction bases numbered 6, after V lost 5 bases and J lost 1 base. CDR3 length: 16 residues. DNA for the CDR3: TGTGCCAGCTCATCAAGGGACAGGGGGGCGAACACTGAAGCTTTCTTT. It codes for CASSSRDRGANTEAFF.

The rearrangement uses TRBV27 and TRBJ2-1, with TRBD2 identical over 8 bases. This CDR3 contains 15 residues. V gave up 2 bases and J gave up 3 bases; unmatched junction bases: 3. From germline, CDR1 is MNHEY and CDR2 SMNVEV (reference sequence). This chain's CDR3 is CASSLGGGFYNEQFF. The CDR3 DNA reads TGTGCCAGCAGTTTAGGCGGGGGGTTCTACAATGAGCAGTTCTTC.

V is TRBV2 and J is TRBJ2-2; D gene unclear. CDR1 and CDR2 (germline): SNHLY, FYNNEI. V was shortened by 4 bases and J by 6 bases, with 9 bases between the two germline ends. The CDR3 runs to 13 residues. CDR3 amino acids: CASSGGWAGELFF. CDR3 bases: TGTGCCAGCAGTGGCGGATGGGCCGGGGAGCTGTTTTTT.

The chain recombines TRBV7-6 with TRBJ2-1; possibly TRBD1 for D (5 bases). Germline V gene lookup returns CDR1 SGHVS and CDR2 FNYEAQ. V lost 5 bases and J 2 bases, leaving 13 bases between the germline ends. This CDR3 spans 15 amino acids. CDR3 protein: CASSLDSAAYNEQFF. For the CDR3, the DNA is TGTGCCAGCAGCCTTGACAGCGCTGCCTACAATGAGCAGTTCTTC.

The rearrangement links TRBV21-1 to TRBJ1-5. TRBV21-1 is designated a pseudogene. The CDR3 is 15 amino acids. The CDR3 spells CASSKGRDPRQPQHF. For the CDR3, the DNA is TGTGCCAGCAGCAAAGGGAGGGATCCTCGTCAGCCCCAGCATTTT.

The chain has TRBV6-2 or TRBV6-3 and TRBJ2-1; D not certain. Trimming removed 7 bases from V and 2 bases from J, with 15 bases in between. This CDR3 region has 15 residues. Germline V gene sequence: CDR1 MNHEY, CDR2 SVGEGT. CDR3: CASTPSPGTYNEQFF. CDR3 sequence (DNA): TGTGCCAGCACCCCCTCTCCAGGAACCTACAATGAGCAGTTCTTC.

V and J are TRBV5-4 and TRBJ1-2; TRBD1 matches at 10 bases. The J segment lost 7 bases and the V segment lost 6 bases, leaving 15 bases of the junction unmatched. Germline-derived CDR1 and CDR2 are SGHNT and YYREEE (reference sequence). This CDR3 contains 16 residues. Written as DNA, the CDR3 is TGTGCCAGCACCTCCCACCGGACAGGGGGACAGGGTGGCTACACCTTC. Translating it yields CASTSHRTGGQGGYTF.

V and J are TRBV7-2 and TRBJ2-1, with TRBD2 matching 13 bases. Per germline, CDR1 SGHTA and CDR2 FQGNSA. Losses at the gene ends were 5 bases for V and 7 bases for J; bases not matched to a gene: 8. This CDR3 has 16 amino acids. This CDR3 is CASSAPGLAGKNEQFF. CDR3 in DNA: TGTGCCAGCAGCGCTCCGGGACTAGCGGGAAAGAATGAGCAGTTCTTC.

The chain joins TRBV18 to TRBJ1-1; TRBD1 aligns across 7 bases. The germline gives CDR1 KGHSH, CDR2 LQKENI. CDR3 length equals 15 residues. V was clipped by 3 bases and J by 0 bases; unmatched bases: 4. CDR3 protein: CASSPGQLMNTEAFF. The CDR3, as DNA: TGTGCCAGCTCACCGGGACAGCTCATGAACACTGAAGCTTTCTTT.

The chain recombines TRBV3-1 (or the pseudogene TRBV3-2) with TRBJ2-7; 7 positions agree with TRBD2. The CDR3 consists of 13 residues. The V gene end was trimmed by 6 bases and the J gene end by 1 base; junction bases not matched to a gene: 3. Germline loops: CDR1 LGHDT, CDR2 YNNKEL (reference sequence). CDR3 sequence reads: CASRASGSYEQYF. Written as DNA, the CDR3 is TGTGCCAGCAGGGCTAGCGGTTCCTACGAGCAGTACTTC.

The V and J genes are TRBV18 and TRBJ2-7; the D is unclear. Germline-derived CDR1 and CDR2 are KGHSH and LQKENI. V shed 4 bases and J shed 5 bases, with 15 bases lying between them. The CDR3 has 14 residues. The CDR3 coding sequence is TGTGCCAGCTCACAGGCTCGGTACTCGGACGAGCAGTACTTC. Its translation: CASSQARYSDEQYF.

V usage is TRBV29-1 and J usage is TRBJ2-7, with D perhaps matching TRBD1 or TRBD2 (5 bases each). The germline V and J ends were trimmed by 7 bases and 0 bases, with 13 bases remaining between them. There are 13 residues in the CDR3. The V gene's germline CDR1 is SQVTM and CDR2 ANQGSEA. DNA of the CDR3: TGCAGCGCGGGATACAGGAGCTCCTACGAGCAGTACTTC. Amino acid sequence: CSAGYRSSYEQYF.

V is TRBV4-3 and J is TRBJ1-5; the D is unclear. Germline V lookup: CDR1 LGHNA, CDR2 YSLEER. Trimming shortened V by 0 bases and J by 6 bases, and 12 bases separated the two germline ends. This CDR3 contains 15 residues. DNA for the CDR3: TGCGCCAGCAGCCAAGAGCTAGGGAATCGTCAGCCCCAGCATTTT. It codes for CASSQELGNRQPQHF.